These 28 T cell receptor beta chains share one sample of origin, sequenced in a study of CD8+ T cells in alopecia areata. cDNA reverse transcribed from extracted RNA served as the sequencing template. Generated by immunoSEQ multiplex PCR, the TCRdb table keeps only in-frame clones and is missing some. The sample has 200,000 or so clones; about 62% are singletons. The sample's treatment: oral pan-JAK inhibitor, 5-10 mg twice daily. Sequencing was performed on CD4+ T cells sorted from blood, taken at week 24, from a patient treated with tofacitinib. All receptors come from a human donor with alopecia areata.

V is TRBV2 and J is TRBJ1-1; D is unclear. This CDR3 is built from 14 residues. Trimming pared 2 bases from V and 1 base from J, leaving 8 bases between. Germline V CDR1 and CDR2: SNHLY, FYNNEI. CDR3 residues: CASSERRENTEAFF. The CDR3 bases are TGTGCCAGCAGTGAACGGCGGGAGAACACTGAAGCTTTCTTT. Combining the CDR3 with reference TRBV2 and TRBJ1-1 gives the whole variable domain EPEVTQTPSHQVTQMGQEVILRCVPISNHLYFYWYRQILGQKVEFLVSFYNNEISEKSEIFDDQFSVERPDGSNFTLKIRSTKLEDSAMYFCASSERRENTEAFFGQGTRLTVV.

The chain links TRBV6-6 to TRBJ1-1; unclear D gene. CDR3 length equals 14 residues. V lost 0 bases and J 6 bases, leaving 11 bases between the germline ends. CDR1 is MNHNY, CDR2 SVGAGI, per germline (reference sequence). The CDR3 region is CASSYSGQPAEAFF. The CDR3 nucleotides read TGTGCCAGCAGTTACTCAGGGCAGCCCGCTGAAGCTTTCTTT.

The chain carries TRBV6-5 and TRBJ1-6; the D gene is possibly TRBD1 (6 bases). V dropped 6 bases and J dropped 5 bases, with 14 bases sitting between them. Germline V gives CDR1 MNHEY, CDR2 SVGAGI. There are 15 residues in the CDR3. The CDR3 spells CASSLFTGNNSPLHF. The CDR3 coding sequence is TGTGCCAGCAGCCTATTTACAGGGAATAATTCACCCCTCCACTTT.

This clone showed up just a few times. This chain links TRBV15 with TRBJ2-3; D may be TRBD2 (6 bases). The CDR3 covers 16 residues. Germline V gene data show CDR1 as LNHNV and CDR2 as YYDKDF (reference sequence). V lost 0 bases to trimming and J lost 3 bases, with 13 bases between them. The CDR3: CATSRDRLGGTDTQYF. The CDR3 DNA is TGTGCCACCAGCAGAGATCGGTTGGGGGGAACAGATACGCAGTATTTT.

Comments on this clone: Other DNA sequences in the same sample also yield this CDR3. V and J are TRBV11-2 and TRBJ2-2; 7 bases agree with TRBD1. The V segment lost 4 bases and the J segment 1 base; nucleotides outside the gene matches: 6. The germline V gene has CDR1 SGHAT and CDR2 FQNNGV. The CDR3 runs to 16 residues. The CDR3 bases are TGTGCCAGCAGCTCGGGGACAGCCCTGAACACCGGGGAGCTGTTTTTT. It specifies CASSSGTALNTGELFF.

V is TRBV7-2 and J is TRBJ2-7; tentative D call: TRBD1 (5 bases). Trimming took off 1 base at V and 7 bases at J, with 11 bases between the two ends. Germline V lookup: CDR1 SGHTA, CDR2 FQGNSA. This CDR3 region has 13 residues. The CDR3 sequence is CASSLDRLREQYF. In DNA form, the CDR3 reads TGTGCCAGCAGCTTAGACAGGCTTCGTGAGCAGTACTTC.

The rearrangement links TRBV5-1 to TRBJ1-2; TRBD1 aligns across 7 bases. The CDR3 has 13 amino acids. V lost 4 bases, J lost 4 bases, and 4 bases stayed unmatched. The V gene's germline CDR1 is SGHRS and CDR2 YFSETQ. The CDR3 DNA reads TGCGCCAGCAGCCTTGACAGGGCCTATGGCTACACCTTC. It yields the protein CASSLDRAYGYTF.

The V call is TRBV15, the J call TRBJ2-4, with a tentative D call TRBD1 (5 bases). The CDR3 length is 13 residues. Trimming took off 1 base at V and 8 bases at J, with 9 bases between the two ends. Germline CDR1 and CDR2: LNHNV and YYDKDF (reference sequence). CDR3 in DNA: TGTGCCACCAGCAGAGGAGTAGGGGACATTCAGTACTTC. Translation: CATSRGVGDIQYF.

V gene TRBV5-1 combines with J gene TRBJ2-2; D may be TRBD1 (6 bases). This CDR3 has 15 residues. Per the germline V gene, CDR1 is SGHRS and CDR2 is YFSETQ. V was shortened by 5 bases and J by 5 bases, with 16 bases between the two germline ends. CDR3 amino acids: CASSSAGTSTGELFF. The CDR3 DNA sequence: TGCGCCAGCAGTTCGGCCGGGACAAGTACCGGGGAGCTGTTTTTT. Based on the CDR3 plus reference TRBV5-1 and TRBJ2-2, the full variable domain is KAGVTQTPRYLIKTRGQQVTLSCSPISGHRSVSWYQQTPGQGLQFLFEYFSETQRNKGNFPGRFSGRQFSNSRSEMNVSTLELGDSALYLCASSSAGTSTGELFFGEGSRLTVL.

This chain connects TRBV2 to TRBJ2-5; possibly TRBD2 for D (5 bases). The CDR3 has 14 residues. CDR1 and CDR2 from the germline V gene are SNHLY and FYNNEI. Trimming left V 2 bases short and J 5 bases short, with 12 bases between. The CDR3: CASSEREGFETQYF. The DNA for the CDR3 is TGTGCCAGCAGTGAAAGAGAGGGTTTCGAGACCCAGTACTTC.

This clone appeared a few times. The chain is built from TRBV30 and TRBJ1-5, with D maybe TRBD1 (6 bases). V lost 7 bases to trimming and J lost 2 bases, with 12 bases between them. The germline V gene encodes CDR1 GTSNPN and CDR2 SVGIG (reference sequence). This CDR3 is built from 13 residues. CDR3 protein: CAFSRTGNQPQHF. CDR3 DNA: TGTGCCTTTTCCCGGACAGGCAATCAGCCCCAGCATTTT.

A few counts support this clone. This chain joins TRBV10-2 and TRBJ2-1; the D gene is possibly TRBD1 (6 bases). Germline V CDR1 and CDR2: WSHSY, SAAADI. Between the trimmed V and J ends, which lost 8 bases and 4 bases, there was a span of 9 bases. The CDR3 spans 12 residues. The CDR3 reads CASGGGYNEQFF. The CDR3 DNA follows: TGCGCCAGCGGGGGCGGGTACAATGAGCAGTTCTTC.

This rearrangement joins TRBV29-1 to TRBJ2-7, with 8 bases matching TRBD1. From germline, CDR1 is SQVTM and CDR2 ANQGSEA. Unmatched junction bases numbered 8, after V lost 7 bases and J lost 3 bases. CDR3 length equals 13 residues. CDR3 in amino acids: CSDRQGLRYEQYF. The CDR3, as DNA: TGCAGCGACCGACAGGGGTTACGCTACGAGCAGTACTTC.

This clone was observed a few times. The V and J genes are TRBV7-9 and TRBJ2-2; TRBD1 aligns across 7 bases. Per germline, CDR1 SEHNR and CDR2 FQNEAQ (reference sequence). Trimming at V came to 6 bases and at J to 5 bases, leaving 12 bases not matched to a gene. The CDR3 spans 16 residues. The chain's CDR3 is CASSRQGYTLTGELFF. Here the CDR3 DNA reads TGTGCCAGCAGTAGACAGGGATACACATTAACCGGGGAGCTGTTTTTT.

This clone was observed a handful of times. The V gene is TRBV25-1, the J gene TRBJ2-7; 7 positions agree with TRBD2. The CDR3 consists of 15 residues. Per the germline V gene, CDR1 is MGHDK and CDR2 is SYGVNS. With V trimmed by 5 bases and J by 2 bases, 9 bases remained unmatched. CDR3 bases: TGTGCCAGCAGTAGGATAAGCGGGGCCCCCTACGAGCAGTACTTC. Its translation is CASSRISGAPYEQYF.

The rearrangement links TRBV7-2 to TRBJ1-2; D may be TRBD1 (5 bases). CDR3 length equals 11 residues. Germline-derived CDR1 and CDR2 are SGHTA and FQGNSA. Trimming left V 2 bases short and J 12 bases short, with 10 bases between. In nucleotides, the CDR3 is TGTGCCAGCAGCTTAAGAGGGGAGAACACCTTC. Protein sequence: CASSLRGENTF.

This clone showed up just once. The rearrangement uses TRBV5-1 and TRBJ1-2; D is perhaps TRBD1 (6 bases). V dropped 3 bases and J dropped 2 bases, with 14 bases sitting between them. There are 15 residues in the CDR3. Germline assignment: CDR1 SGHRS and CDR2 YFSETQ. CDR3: CASSSLDSPNYGYTF. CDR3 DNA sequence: TGCGCCAGCAGCTCATTGGACAGCCCGAACTATGGCTACACCTTC.

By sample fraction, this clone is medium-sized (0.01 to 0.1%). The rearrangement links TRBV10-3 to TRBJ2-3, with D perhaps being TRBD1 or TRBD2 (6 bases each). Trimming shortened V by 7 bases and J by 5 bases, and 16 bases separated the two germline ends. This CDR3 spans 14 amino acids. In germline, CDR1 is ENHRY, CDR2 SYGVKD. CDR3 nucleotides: TGTGCCATCAATAGGGGGGAGCCACAAGATACGCAGTATTTT. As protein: CAINRGEPQDTQYF.

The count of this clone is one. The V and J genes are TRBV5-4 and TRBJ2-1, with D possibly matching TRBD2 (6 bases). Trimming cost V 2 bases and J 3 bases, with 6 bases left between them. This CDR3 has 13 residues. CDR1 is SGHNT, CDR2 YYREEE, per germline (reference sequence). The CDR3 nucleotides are TGTGCCAGCAGCTTTAGCGGCTACAATGAGCAGTTCTTC. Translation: CASSFSGYNEQFF.

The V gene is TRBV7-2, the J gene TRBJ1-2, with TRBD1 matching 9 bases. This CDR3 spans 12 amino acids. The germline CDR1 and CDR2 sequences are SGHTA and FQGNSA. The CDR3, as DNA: TGTGCGACCCGGGACAGGGTCTATGGCTACACCTTC. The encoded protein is CATRDRVYGYTF.

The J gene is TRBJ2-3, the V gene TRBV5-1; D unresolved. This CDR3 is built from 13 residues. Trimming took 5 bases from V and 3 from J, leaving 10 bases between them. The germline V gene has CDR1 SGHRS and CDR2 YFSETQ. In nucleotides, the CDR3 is TGCGCCAGCAGGGGCCCCGCGACAGATACGCAGTATTTT. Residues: CASRGPATDTQYF.

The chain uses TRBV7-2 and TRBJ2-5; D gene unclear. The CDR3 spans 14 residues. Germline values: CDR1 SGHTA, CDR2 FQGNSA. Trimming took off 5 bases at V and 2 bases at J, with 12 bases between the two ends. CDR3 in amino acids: CASSKSRSQETQYF. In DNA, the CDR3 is TGTGCCAGCAGCAAAAGCAGGTCACAAGAGACCCAGTACTTC.

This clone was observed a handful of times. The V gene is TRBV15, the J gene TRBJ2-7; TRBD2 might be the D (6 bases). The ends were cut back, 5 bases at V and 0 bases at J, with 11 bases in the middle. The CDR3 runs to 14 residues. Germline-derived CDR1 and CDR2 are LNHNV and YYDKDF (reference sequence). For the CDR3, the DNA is TGTGCCACCAGCGTTTCTAGCGACTCCTACGAGCAGTACTTC. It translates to CATSVSSDSYEQYF.

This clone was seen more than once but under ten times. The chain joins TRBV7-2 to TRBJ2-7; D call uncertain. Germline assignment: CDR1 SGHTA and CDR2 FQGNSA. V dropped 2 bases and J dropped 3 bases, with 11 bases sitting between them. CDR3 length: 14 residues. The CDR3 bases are TGTGCCAGCAGCTTAAAATCGGAAGGCTACGAGCAGTACTTC. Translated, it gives CASSLKSEGYEQYF. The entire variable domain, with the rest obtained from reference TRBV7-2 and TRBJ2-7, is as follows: GAGVSQSPSNKVTEKGKDVELRCDPISGHTALYWYRQSLGQGLEFLIYFQGNSAPDKSGLPSDRFSAERTGGSVSTLTIQRTQQEDSAVYLCASSLKSEGYEQYFGPGTRLTVT.

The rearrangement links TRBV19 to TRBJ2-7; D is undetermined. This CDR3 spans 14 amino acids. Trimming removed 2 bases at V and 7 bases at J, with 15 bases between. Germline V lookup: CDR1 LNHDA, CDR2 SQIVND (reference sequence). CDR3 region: CASSISTAYVEQYF. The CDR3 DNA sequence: TGTGCCAGTAGTATATCCACAGCATACGTGGAGCAGTACTTC.

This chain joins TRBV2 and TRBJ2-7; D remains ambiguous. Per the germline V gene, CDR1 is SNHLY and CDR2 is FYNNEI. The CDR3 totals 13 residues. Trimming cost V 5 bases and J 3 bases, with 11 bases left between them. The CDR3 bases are TGTGCCAGCAGTAAAGGCGAGGACTACGAGCAGTACTTC. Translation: CASSKGEDYEQYF.

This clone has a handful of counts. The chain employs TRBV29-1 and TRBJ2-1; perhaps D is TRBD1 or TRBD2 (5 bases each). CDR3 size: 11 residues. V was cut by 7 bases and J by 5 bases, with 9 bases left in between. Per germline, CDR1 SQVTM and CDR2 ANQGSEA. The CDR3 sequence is CSGEGNNEQFF. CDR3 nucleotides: TGCAGCGGCGAGGGGAACAATGAGCAGTTCTTC.

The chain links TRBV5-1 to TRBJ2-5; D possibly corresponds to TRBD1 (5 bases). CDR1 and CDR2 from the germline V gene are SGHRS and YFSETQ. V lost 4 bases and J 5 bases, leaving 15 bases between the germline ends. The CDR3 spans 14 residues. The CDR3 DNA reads TGCGCCAGCAGCCCCCAGGGTGATCGCGAGACCCAGTACTTC. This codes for CASSPQGDRETQYF.